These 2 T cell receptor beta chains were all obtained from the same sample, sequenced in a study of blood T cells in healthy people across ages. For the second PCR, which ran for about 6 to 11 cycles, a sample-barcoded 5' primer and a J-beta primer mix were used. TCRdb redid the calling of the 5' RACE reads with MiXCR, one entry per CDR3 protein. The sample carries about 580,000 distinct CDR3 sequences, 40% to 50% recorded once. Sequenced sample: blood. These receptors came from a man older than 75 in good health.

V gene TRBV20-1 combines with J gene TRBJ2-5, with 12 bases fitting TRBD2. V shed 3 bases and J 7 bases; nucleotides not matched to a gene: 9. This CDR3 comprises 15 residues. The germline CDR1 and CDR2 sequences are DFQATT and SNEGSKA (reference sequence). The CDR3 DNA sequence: TGCAGTGCTAGGACTAGCGGGAGCGTGGGAGTGACCCAGTACTTC. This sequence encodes CSARTSGSVGVTQYF.

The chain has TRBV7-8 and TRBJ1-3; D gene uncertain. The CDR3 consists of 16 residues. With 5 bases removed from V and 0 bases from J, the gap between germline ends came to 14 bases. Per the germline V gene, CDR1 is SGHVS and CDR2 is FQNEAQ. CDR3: CASSEVRASSGNTIYF. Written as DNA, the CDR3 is TGTGCCAGCAGCGAGGTTAGAGCATCCTCTGGAAACACCATATATTTT.